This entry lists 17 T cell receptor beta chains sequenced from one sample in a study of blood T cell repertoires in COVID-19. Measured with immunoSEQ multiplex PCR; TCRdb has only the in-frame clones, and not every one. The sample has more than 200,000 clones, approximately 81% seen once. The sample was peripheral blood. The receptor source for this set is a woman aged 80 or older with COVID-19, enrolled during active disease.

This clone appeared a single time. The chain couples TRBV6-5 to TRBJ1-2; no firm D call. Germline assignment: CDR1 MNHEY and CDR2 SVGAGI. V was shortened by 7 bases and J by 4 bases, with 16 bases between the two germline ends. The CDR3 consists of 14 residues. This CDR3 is CASTEEGGGYGYTF. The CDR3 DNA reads TGTGCCAGCACCGAAGAGGGCGGCGGCTATGGCTACACCTTC.

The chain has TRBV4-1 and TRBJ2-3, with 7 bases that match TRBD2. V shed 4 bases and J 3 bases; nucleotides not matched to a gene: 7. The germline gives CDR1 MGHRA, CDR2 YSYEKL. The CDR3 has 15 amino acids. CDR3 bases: TGCGCCAGCAGCCTAAGCCCGGGACTAACAGATACGCAGTATTTT. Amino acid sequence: CASSLSPGLTDTQYF.

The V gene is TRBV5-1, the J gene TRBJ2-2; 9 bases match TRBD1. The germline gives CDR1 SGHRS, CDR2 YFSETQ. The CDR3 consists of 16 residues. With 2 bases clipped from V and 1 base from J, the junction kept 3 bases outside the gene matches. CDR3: CASSFSGQGNTGELFF. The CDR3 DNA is TGCGCCAGCAGCTTTTCGGGACAGGGGAACACCGGGGAGCTGTTTTTT.

Here the CDR3 reads CASSSLVGRGTDTQYF. In nucleotides, the CDR3 is TGTGCCAGTAGCTCTCTTGTAGGTCGGGGCACAGATACGCAGTATTTT. The chain uses TRBV19 and TRBJ2-3, with no clear D. The CDR3 is 16 amino acids. Germline CDR1 reads LNHDA; CDR2 reads SQIVND (reference sequence). V was cut by 6 bases and J by 1 base, with 17 bases left in between.

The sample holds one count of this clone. The CDR3 reads CASCVSGGYNEQFF. The CDR3, as DNA: TGCGCCAGCTGCGTTAGCGGGGGTTACAATGAGCAGTTCTTC. The gene calls are TRBV5-1 and TRBJ2-1; 9 bases match TRBD2. CDR1 SGHRS and CDR2 YFSETQ come from the germline V gene. The CDR3 totals 14 residues. V lost 7 bases to trimming and J lost 4 bases; unmatched junction nucleotides: 6. The full variable domain, completed using reference TRBV5-1 and TRBJ2-1, is KAGVTQTPRYLIKTRGQQVTLSCSPISGHRSVSWYQQTPGQGLQFLFEYFSETQRNKGNFPGRFSGRQFSNSRSEMNVSTLELGDSALYLCASCVSGGYNEQFFGPGTRLTVL.

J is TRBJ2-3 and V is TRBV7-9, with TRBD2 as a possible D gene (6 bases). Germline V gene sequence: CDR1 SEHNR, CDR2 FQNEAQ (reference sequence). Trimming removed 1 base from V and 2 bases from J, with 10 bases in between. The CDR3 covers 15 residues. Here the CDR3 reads CASSLGGVPTDTQYF. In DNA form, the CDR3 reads TGTGCCAGCAGCTTAGGGGGGGTCCCCACAGATACGCAGTATTTT.

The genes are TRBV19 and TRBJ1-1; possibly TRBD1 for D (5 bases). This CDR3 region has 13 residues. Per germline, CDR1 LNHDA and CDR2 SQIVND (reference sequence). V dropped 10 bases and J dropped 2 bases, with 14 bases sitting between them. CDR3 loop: CATQSGANTEAFF. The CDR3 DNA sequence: TGTGCCACCCAGAGCGGGGCAAACACTGAAGCTTTCTTT. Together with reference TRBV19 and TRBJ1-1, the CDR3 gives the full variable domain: DGGITQSPKYLFRKEGQNVTLSCEQNLNHDAMYWYRQDPGQGLRLIYYSQIVNDFQKGDIAEGYSVSREKKESFPLTVTSAQKNPTAFYLCATQSGANTEAFFGQGTRLTVV.

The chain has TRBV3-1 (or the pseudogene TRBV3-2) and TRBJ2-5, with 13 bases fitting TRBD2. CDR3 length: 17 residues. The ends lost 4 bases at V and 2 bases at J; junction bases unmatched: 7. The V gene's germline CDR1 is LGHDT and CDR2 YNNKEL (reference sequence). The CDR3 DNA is TGTGCCAGCAGCCCCGGACTAGCGGGGGCCCGTCAAGAGACCCAGTACTTC. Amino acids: CASSPGLAGARQETQYF.

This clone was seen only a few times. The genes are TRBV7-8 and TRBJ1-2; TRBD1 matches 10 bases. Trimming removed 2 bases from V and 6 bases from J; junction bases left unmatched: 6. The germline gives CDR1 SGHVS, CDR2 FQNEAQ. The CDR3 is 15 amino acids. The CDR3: CASSLRTGGQHGYTF. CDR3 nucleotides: TGTGCCAGCAGCTTAAGGACAGGGGGACAGCATGGCTACACCTTC.

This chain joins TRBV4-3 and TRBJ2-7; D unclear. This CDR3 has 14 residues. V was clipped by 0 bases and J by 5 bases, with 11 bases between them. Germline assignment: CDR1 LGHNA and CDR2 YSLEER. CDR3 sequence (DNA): TGCGCCAGCAGCCAAGATCGGGTCGGAGACGAGCAGTACTTC. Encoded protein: CASSQDRVGDEQYF.

CDR3 in amino acids: CASSFPGGGSPLHF. CDR3 sequence (DNA): TGTGCCAGCAGCTTCCCAGGGGGCGGTTCACCCCTCCACTTT. The chain recombines TRBV11-1 with TRBJ1-6; 8 nucleotides line up with TRBD1. The CDR3 loop spans 14 amino acids. CDR1 is SGHAT and CDR2 is FQDESV in the germline V gene (reference sequence). The V segment lost 3 bases and the J segment 9 bases; nucleotides outside the gene matches: 4.

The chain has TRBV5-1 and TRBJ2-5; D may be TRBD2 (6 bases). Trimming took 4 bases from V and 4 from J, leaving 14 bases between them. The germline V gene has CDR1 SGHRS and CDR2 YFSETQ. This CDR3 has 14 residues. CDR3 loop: CASSHPTGGETQYF. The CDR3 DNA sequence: TGCGCCAGCAGCCACCCAACCGGGGGAGAGACCCAGTACTTC. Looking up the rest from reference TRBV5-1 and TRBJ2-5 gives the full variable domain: KAGVTQTPRYLIKTRGQQVTLSCSPISGHRSVSWYQQTPGQGLQFLFEYFSETQRNKGNFPGRFSGRQFSNSRSEMNVSTLELGDSALYLCASSHPTGGETQYFGPGTRLLVL.

CDR3: CASSLQGGTGELFF. The CDR3 nucleotides are TGCGCCAGCAGCTTGCAGGGTGGCACCGGGGAGCTGTTTTTT. The V call is TRBV5-1, the J call TRBJ2-2, with D possibly being TRBD1 (5 bases). Germline V gives CDR1 SGHRS, CDR2 YFSETQ. V was clipped by 1 base and J by 4 bases, with 8 bases between them. This CDR3 contains 14 residues.

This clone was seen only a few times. CDR3 bases: TGTGCCAGTAGTATGTGGACAGACAACTATGGCTACACCTTC. It encodes CASSMWTDNYGYTF. V is TRBV19 and J is TRBJ1-2, with a possible D match to TRBD1 (6 bases). This CDR3 contains 14 residues. Trimming pared 3 bases from V and 2 bases from J, leaving 10 bases between. Per the germline V gene, CDR1 is LNHDA and CDR2 is SQIVND (reference sequence).

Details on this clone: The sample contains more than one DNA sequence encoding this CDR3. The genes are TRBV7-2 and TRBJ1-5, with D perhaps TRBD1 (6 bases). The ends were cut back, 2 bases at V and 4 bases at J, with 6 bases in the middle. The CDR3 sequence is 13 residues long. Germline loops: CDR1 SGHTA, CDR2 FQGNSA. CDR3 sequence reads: CASSLQGNQPQHF. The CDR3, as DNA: TGTGCCAGCAGCTTACAGGGGAATCAGCCCCAGCATTTT.

The CDR3 DNA follows: TGTGCCAGCAGCTTGATTGGTAGCGGGGGCAATGAGCAGTTCTTC. It codes for CASSLIGSGGNEQFF. J is TRBJ2-1 and V is TRBV5-5, with 9 nucleotides matching TRBD2. From germline, CDR1 is SGHKS and CDR2 YYEKEE (reference sequence). The CDR3 extends over 15 amino acids. Germline trimming cut 1 base from V and 6 bases from J; bases unmatched to any gene: 5.

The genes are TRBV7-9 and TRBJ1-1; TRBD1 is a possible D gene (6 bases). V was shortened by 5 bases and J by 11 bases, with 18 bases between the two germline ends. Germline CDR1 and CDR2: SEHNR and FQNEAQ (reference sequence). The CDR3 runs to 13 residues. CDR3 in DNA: TGTGCCAGCAGCACCACAGGGTTGAATTTGGCTTTCTTT. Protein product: CASSTTGLNLAFF.